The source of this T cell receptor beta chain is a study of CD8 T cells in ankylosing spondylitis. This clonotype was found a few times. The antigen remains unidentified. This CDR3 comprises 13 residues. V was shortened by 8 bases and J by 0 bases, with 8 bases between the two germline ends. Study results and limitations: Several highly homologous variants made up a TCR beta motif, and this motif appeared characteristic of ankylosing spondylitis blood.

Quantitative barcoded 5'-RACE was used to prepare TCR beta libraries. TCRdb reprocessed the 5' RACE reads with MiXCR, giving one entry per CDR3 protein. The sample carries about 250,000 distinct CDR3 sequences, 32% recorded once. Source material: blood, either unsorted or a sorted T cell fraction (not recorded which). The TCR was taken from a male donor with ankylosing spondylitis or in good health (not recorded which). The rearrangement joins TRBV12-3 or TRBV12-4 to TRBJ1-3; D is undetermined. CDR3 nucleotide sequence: TGTGCCAGCGACCGCAGCTCTGGAAACACCATATATTTT. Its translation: CASDRSSGNTIYF.